Below, 12 T cell receptor beta chains from the same sample are listed, as sequenced in a study of control samples from healthy donors and cancer patients. Clones were read by immunoSEQ multiplex PCR, and TCRdb kept only the in-frame ones, dropping some. This sample yields about 160,000 clones, of which roughly 95% are seen a single time; approximately 1% belongs to the top ten. The sequencing sample was made of blood. The source of these receptors is a woman aged 25 to 45 in good health.

V usage is TRBV30 and J usage is TRBJ2-2; D uncertain. This CDR3 has 11 amino acids. The V gene lost 3 bases and the J gene lost 1 base, with 0 bases spanning the gap. In germline, CDR1 is GTSNPN, CDR2 SVGIG (reference sequence). The CDR3 loop reads CAWRNTGELFF. For the CDR3, the DNA is TGTGCCTGGAGGAACACCGGGGAGCTGTTTTTT.

The V and J genes are TRBV7-2 and TRBJ2-2, with D unclear. Deletions cut 2 bases from V and 0 bases from J, with 10 bases between. CDR3 size: 16 residues. Germline CDR1 reads SGHTA; CDR2 reads FQGNSA. The DNA of the CDR3 is TGTGCCAGCAGCTTAATGGGGAATACGAACACCGGGGAGCTGTTTTTT. Protein: CASSLMGNTNTGELFF.

The chain uses TRBV28 and TRBJ1-4, with D possibly matching TRBD1 (6 bases). The V end lost 6 bases, the J end lost 4 bases, and 15 bases lay between the germline ends. CDR3 length equals 15 residues. Per the germline V gene, CDR1 is MDHEN and CDR2 is SYDVKM. The CDR3 DNA is TGTGCCAGCAGCCTGGGAGGGGGTGGTAATGAAAAACTGTTTTTT. It encodes CASSLGGGGNEKLFF.

The rearrangement joins TRBV5-5 to TRBJ1-4; no firm D call. The CDR3 length is 13 residues. The germline CDR1 and CDR2 sequences are SGHKS and YYEKEE (reference sequence). The V end lost 0 bases, the J end lost 0 bases, and 0 bases lay between the germline ends. The CDR3 DNA sequence: TGTGCCAGCAGCTTGGCAACTAATGAAAAACTGTTTTTT. Translation: CASSLATNEKLFF.

The V and J genes are TRBV2 and TRBJ2-7, with D perhaps assigned TRBD1 or TRBD2 (5 bases each). Deletions cut 9 bases from V and 5 bases from J, with 17 bases between. Germline V CDR1 and CDR2: SNHLY, FYNNEI. This CDR3 spans 13 amino acids. CDR3 DNA sequence: TGTGCCAGTGGTCGTCACCGAGGGGACGAGCAGTACTTC. Translation: CASGRHRGDEQYF.

This chain links TRBV30 with TRBJ2-7, with D possibly matching TRBD1 (6 bases). V was shortened by 3 bases and J by 1 base, with 19 bases between the two germline ends. This CDR3 comprises 16 residues. CDR1 and CDR2 (germline): GTSNPN, SVGIG (reference sequence). The CDR3 here is CAWSLGAERISYEQYF. The CDR3 DNA sequence: TGTGCCTGGAGCCTGGGGGCGGAGAGGATTTCCTACGAGCAGTACTTC. Filled out from reference TRBV30 and TRBJ2-7, the complete variable domain reads SQTIHQWPATLVQPVGSPLSLECTVEGTSNPNLYWYRQAAGRGLQLLFYSVGIGQISSEVPQNLSASRPQDRQFILSSKKLLLSDSGFYLCAWSLGAERISYEQYFGPGTRLTVT.

V gene TRBV27 combines with J gene TRBJ2-1, with D perhaps matching TRBD2 (6 bases). The CDR3 loop spans 12 amino acids. The V end was cut by 3 bases, the J end by 8 bases, with 8 bases between. Germline V gene sequence: CDR1 MNHEY, CDR2 SMNVEV (reference sequence). CDR3 in DNA: TGTGCCAGCAGTTTCTTAGCGGATGAGCAGTTCTTC. This sequence encodes CASSFLADEQFF.

This chain joins TRBV5-1 and TRBJ2-7; maybe TRBD1 (6 bases). With 2 bases removed from V and 5 bases from J, the gap between germline ends came to 8 bases. Looked up from germline, CDR1 is SGHRS and CDR2 is YFSETQ. CDR3 length: 12 residues. CDR3 loop: CASSFYRDEQYF. The CDR3 DNA sequence: TGCGCCAGCAGCTTTTACAGGGACGAGCAGTACTTC.

The J gene is TRBJ1-2, the V gene TRBV19; D is undetermined. This CDR3 has 14 residues. Germline V gene lookup returns CDR1 LNHDA and CDR2 SQIVND (reference sequence). Trimming shortened V by 6 bases and J by 3 bases, and 14 bases separated the two germline ends. DNA for the CDR3: TGTGCCAGTAGCGGCCGCCGAGACGACTATGGCTACACCTTC. Amino acid sequence: CASSGRRDDYGYTF.

V usage is TRBV28 and J usage is TRBJ2-3; D may be TRBD1 (6 bases). Germline V CDR1 and CDR2: MDHEN, SYDVKM. V dropped 6 bases and J dropped 2 bases, with 18 bases sitting between them. The CDR3 is 16 amino acids. The CDR3 nucleotides read TGTGCCAGCAGCTCACGCGACAGGCCCACCACAGATACGCAGTATTTT. The encoded protein is CASSSRDRPTTDTQYF.

The chain has TRBV11-2 and TRBJ2-3, with TRBD1 matching over 8 bases. The trim removed 1 base at V and 3 bases at J, leaving 9 bases unmatched. The CDR3 has 17 residues. Germline CDR1 is SGHAT and CDR2 is FQNNGV. The CDR3 DNA reads as TGTGCCAGCAGCTTAGCCCCGGACAGGGAAGAAACAGATACGCAGTATTTT. Translating it yields CASSLAPDREETDTQYF.

The CDR3 protein is CASSFRGIRNEQFF. Here the CDR3 DNA reads TGTGCCAGCAGCTTTCGGGGAATTCGGAATGAGCAGTTCTTC. This rearrangement joins TRBV7-2 to TRBJ2-1; tentatively, D is TRBD2 (5 bases). The CDR3 loop spans 14 amino acids. Germline lookup yields CDR1 SGHTA and CDR2 FQGNSA. V shed 3 bases and J shed 7 bases, with 13 bases lying between them.